This passage covers 14 T cell receptor beta chains from one sample sequenced in a study of blood T cell repertoires in COVID-19. Sequencing used immunoSEQ multiplex PCR; TCRdb keeps in-frame clones, though not all of them. Among approximately 250,000 clones listed, less than 90% were seen once. Sequencing was done on a sample of peripheral blood. The source of these receptors is a woman aged 40 to 55 who had recovered from COVID-19.

The rearrangement joins TRBV7-9 to TRBJ1-4; tentative D call: TRBD1 (5 bases). Trimming shortened V by 3 bases and J by 6 bases, and 14 bases separated the two germline ends. Germline V CDR1 and CDR2: SEHNR, FQNEAQ (reference sequence). The CDR3 spans 15 residues. CDR3 in amino acids: CASSFSGGGDEKLFF. The CDR3 coding sequence is TGTGCCAGCAGCTTTTCGGGGGGAGGCGATGAAAAACTGTTTTTT.

This clone was detected only a few times. The chain employs TRBV28 and TRBJ1-1; weak D call: TRBD1 (6 bases). The CDR3 is 14 residues long. V was pared by 6 bases and J by 2 bases, with 13 bases between. CDR1 and CDR2 (germline): MDHEN, SYDVKM. CDR3 nucleotide sequence: TGTGCCAGCAGCGGACAGTTATTAAACACTGAAGCTTTCTTT. Amino acid sequence: CASSGQLLNTEAFF.

This clone was seen more than once but under ten times. The chain employs TRBV7-9 and TRBJ1-3, with D uncertain. Germline CDR1 is SEHNR and CDR2 is FQNEAQ (reference sequence). This CDR3 is built from 13 residues. The V and J ends lost 5 bases and 4 bases respectively, with 9 bases between them. This chain's CDR3 is CASSTDGGNTIYF. CDR3 DNA: TGTGCCAGCAGCACTGACGGGGGAAACACCATATATTTT.

The chain is built from TRBV19 and TRBJ2-1, with unresolved D. Germline V CDR1 and CDR2: LNHDA, SQIVND (reference sequence). This CDR3 region has 12 residues. Trimming took off 0 bases at V and 15 bases at J, with 12 bases between the two ends. The CDR3 nucleotides read TGTGCCAGTAGTATAGACCCCGCAATGAGGTTCTTC. Its translation: CASSIDPAMRFF.

The chain's CDR3 is CASKIAPGGAYEQYF. In DNA form, the CDR3 reads TGTGCCAGCAAAATCGCTCCCGGAGGGGCCTACGAGCAGTACTTC. The V call is TRBV2, the J call TRBJ2-7; possibly TRBD2 for D (6 bases). Germline CDR1 SNHLY, CDR2 FYNNEI. This CDR3 has 15 residues. V lost 7 bases, J lost 2 bases, and 18 bases lay in between.

This clone appeared a single time. The chain is built from TRBV2 and TRBJ2-5; no firm D call. Germline CDR1 and CDR2: SNHLY and FYNNEI. The CDR3 contains 13 residues. Trimming pared 6 bases from V and 5 bases from J, leaving 13 bases between. DNA of the CDR3: TGTGCCAGCAGCCTAGGCGGAGCCGAGACCCAGTACTTC. Translated: CASSLGGAETQYF. The full variable domain, in which reference TRBV2 and TRBJ2-5 provide the parts outside the CDR3, is EPEVTQTPSHQVTQMGQEVILRCVPISNHLYFYWYRQILGQKVEFLVSFYNNEISEKSEIFDDQFSVERPDGSNFTLKIRSTKLEDSAMYFCASSLGGAETQYFGPGTRLLVL.

The rearrangement joins TRBV30 to TRBJ2-6, with D hard to call. CDR1 and CDR2 (germline): GTSNPN, SVGIG (reference sequence). Trimming stripped 0 bases from V and 4 bases from J, with 7 bases between. CDR3 length: 14 residues. DNA for the CDR3: TGTGCCTGGAGTGTACGGTTGGGGGCCAACGTCCTGACTTTC. Its protein product is CAWSVRLGANVLTF.

Concerning this clone itself: An end of the junction differs from the germline gene, which may be a read error. The chain carries TRBV11-1 and TRBJ2-5; TRBD1 agrees at 8 bases. This CDR3 region has 15 residues. In germline, CDR1 is SGHAT, CDR2 FQDESV (reference sequence). The CDR3 loop is CASTLGGNRGETQYF. CDR3 coding DNA: TGTGCCAGCACCTTAGGGGGAAACAGGGGGGAGACCCAGTACTTC.

The chain recombines TRBV3-1 (or the pseudogene TRBV3-2) with TRBJ2-1, with D possibly matching TRBD2 (6 bases). The CDR3 has 17 amino acids. CDR1 LGHDT and CDR2 YNNKEL come from the germline V gene (reference sequence). V lost 0 bases, J lost 6 bases, and 18 bases lay in between. The chain's CDR3 is CASSQDLKTLGGNEQFF. The CDR3 bases are TGTGCCAGCAGCCAAGATCTTAAGACCCTGGGAGGCAATGAGCAGTTCTTC.

This clone was seen just once. The chain links TRBV13 to TRBJ2-1; 9 bases fit TRBD2. The J segment lost 4 bases and the V segment lost 0 bases, leaving 4 bases of the junction unmatched. Germline CDR1 is PRHDT and CDR2 is FYEKMQ (reference sequence). The CDR3 loop spans 16 amino acids. The CDR3 coding sequence is TGTGCCAGCAGCTTAGGCTGGCGGGGGGGGTACAATGAGCAGTTCTTC. Its translation: CASSLGWRGGYNEQFF.

In regard to this clone: A junction boundary mismatches the germline segment, possibly from a read error. The chain recombines TRBV6-5 with TRBJ1-2, with unresolved D. Germline loops: CDR1 MNHEY, CDR2 SVGAGI. The CDR3 has 10 residues. DNA for the CDR3: TGCGCCGCGGGGAACTATGGCTACACCTTC. This translates into CAAGNYGYTF.

The chain links TRBV28 to TRBJ2-6; tentative D call: TRBD2 (6 bases). The V gene's germline CDR1 is MDHEN and CDR2 SYDVKM. The CDR3 covers 16 residues. Trimming stripped 2 bases from V and 2 bases from J, with 10 bases between. The CDR3 loop reads CASSLAGFTGANVLTF. CDR3 coding DNA: TGTGCCAGCAGTTTAGCGGGGTTTACTGGGGCCAACGTCCTGACTTTC.

This chain joins TRBV15 and TRBJ1-3; tentatively, D is TRBD1 (5 bases). Germline V gene data show CDR1 as LNHNV and CDR2 as YYDKDF (reference sequence). V lost 1 base and J 4 bases, leaving 8 bases between the germline ends. The CDR3 has 14 amino acids. The CDR3 loop is CATSRVGVGNTIYF. The CDR3 nucleotides are TGTGCCACCAGCAGAGTAGGGGTAGGAAACACCATATATTTT.

The chain joins TRBV7-3 to TRBJ1-5, with TRBD1 matching over 9 bases. The CDR3 has 13 residues. Germline V gives CDR1 SGHTA, CDR2 FQGTGA. J was trimmed by 6 bases and V by 5 bases; bases with no gene match: 2. This CDR3 is CASSPDRGQPQHF. The CDR3, as DNA: TGTGCCAGCAGCCCGGACAGGGGTCAGCCCCAGCATTTT.